The 25 T cell receptor beta chains reported below all come from one sample, sequenced in a study of T cell changes during pregnancy in multiple sclerosis. Method: immunoSEQ multiplex PCR; TCRdb's copy keeps in-frame clones and lacks some. Among tens of thousands of clones listed, about 94% were seen once. The specimen was peripheral blood, collected in the third trimester of pregnancy. These receptor sequences come from a female donor in good health, enrolled as a control in a pregnancy study.

The gene calls are TRBV6-4 and TRBJ1-2; TRBD1 might be the D (5 bases). Germline CDR1 and CDR2: MRHNA and SNTAGT. Deletions cut 2 bases from V and 8 bases from J, with 12 bases between. The CDR3 spans 13 residues. CDR3 residues: CASSDKGIVGYTF. The CDR3 DNA reads as TGTGCCAGCAGTGACAAGGGGATTGTCGGCTACACCTTC.

J is TRBJ1-2 and V is TRBV5-1; D is unclear. Trimming pared 0 bases from V and 3 bases from J, leaving 6 bases between. Germline V gene lookup returns CDR1 SGHRS and CDR2 YFSETQ. The length of the CDR3 is 13 residues. In DNA form, the CDR3 reads TGCGCCAGCAGCTTGGGTCTTCACTATGGCTACACCTTC. Its protein product is CASSLGLHYGYTF.

This clone was counted between two and nine times. This sequence joins TRBV4-1 and TRBJ1-1; D uncertain. The CDR3 loop spans 15 amino acids. The germline V gene has CDR1 MGHRA and CDR2 YSYEKL. The V and J ends lost 2 bases and 0 bases respectively, with 10 bases between them. In nucleotides, the CDR3 is TGCGCCAGCAGCCAAACACAAAACATGAACACTGAAGCTTTCTTT. Protein: CASSQTQNMNTEAFF.

The chain joins TRBV9 to TRBJ1-3; no clear D gene. Germline values: CDR1 SGDLS, CDR2 YYNGEE. The CDR3 spans 15 residues. The germline V and J ends were trimmed by 0 bases and 1 base, with 8 bases remaining between them. This CDR3 reads CASSVVGGSGNTIYF. Here the CDR3 DNA reads TGTGCCAGCAGCGTAGTGGGCGGGTCTGGAAACACCATATATTTT.

The chain couples TRBV6-6 to TRBJ2-6, with D unclear. Per the germline V gene, CDR1 is MNHNY and CDR2 is SVGAGI (reference sequence). This CDR3 is built from 15 residues. V lost 5 bases and J lost 0, with 8 bases in between. The CDR3: CASSRAPSGANVLTF. CDR3 in DNA: TGTGCCAGCAGTCGAGCCCCCTCTGGGGCCAACGTCCTGACTTTC.

The genes are TRBV29-1 and TRBJ1-1; possible D gene TRBD1, 5 bases. CDR3 length: 15 residues. The germline gives CDR1 SQVTM, CDR2 ANQGSEA. V lost 4 bases and J 1 base, leaving 16 bases between the germline ends. The CDR3 protein is CSVGGGRGRNTEAFF. The CDR3 DNA is TGCAGCGTTGGGGGGGGACGGGGAAGGAACACTGAAGCTTTCTTT.

This chain links TRBV5-6 with TRBJ2-1; 7 nucleotides match TRBD2. This CDR3 spans 16 amino acids. With 3 bases clipped from V and 2 bases from J, the junction kept 8 bases outside the gene matches. Germline lookup yields CDR1 SGHDT and CDR2 YYEEEE. DNA for the CDR3: TGTGCCAGCAGCTGGGGGGGTGGTATCCCCTACAATGAGCAGTTCTTC. Its protein product is CASSWGGGIPYNEQFF. The full variable domain, with the rest looked up from reference TRBV5-6 and TRBJ2-1, is DAGVTQSPTHLIKTRGQQVTLRCSPKSGHDTVSWYQQALGQGPQFIFQYYEEEERQRGNFPDRFSGHQFPNYSSELNVNALLLGDSALYLCASSWGGGIPYNEQFFGPGTRLTVL.

V is TRBV5-1 and J is TRBJ2-3; 9 bases line up with TRBD2. The length of the CDR3 is 19 residues. The germline CDR1 and CDR2 sequences are SGHRS and YFSETQ. The V segment lost 0 bases and the J segment 2 bases; nucleotides outside the gene matches: 13. The CDR3 reads CASSLGWLAGRGPTDTQYF. In nucleotides, the CDR3 is TGCGCCAGCAGCTTGGGTTGGCTAGCGGGACGGGGACCCACAGATACGCAGTATTTT.

V and J are TRBV4-1 and TRBJ1-4, with D uncertain. Germline CDR1 is MGHRA and CDR2 is YSYEKL. The V end lost 5 bases, the J end lost 5 bases, and 6 bases lay between the germline ends. The CDR3 sequence is 12 residues long. The CDR3 is CASSWSNEKLFF. The CDR3 DNA reads TGCGCCAGCAGCTGGAGCAATGAAAAACTGTTTTTT.

J is TRBJ2-1 and V is TRBV14, with a possible D match to TRBD2 (5 bases). V lost 1 base and J 2 bases, leaving 12 bases between the germline ends. Germline V gene data show CDR1 as SGHDN and CDR2 as FVKESK. The CDR3 covers 16 residues. CDR3 residues: CASSQARATPYNEQFF. DNA for the CDR3: TGTGCCAGCAGCCAAGCGCGGGCGACCCCCTACAATGAGCAGTTCTTC.

This chain joins TRBV30 and TRBJ1-2; D is unresolved. Germline loops: CDR1 GTSNPN, CDR2 SVGIG (reference sequence). CDR3 length: 14 residues. The germline V and J ends were trimmed by 1 base and 3 bases, with 12 bases remaining between them. This chain's CDR3 is CAWSDYIRHYGYTF. CDR3 bases: TGTGCCTGGAGTGACTACATCCGGCACTATGGCTACACCTTC. The full variable domain, rest sourced from reference TRBV30 and TRBJ1-2, is SQTIHQWPATLVQPVGSPLSLECTVEGTSNPNLYWYRQAAGRGLQLLFYSVGIGQISSEVPQNLSASRPQDRQFILSSKKLLLSDSGFYLCAWSDYIRHYGYTFGSGTRLTVV.

The CDR3 loop is CASSSRLAGGPMPYNEQFF. CDR3 bases: TGTGCCAGCAGCTCGAGACTAGCGGGAGGGCCTATGCCCTACAATGAGCAGTTCTTC. This sequence joins TRBV7-6 and TRBJ2-1, with 14 bases lining up with TRBD2. Germline values: CDR1 SGHVS, CDR2 FNYEAQ. With 4 bases clipped from V and 2 bases from J, the junction kept 10 bases outside the gene matches. The CDR3 is 19 residues long.

V gene TRBV5-1 combines with J gene TRBJ1-3; 8 bases map to TRBD1. Germline V gene data show CDR1 as SGHRS and CDR2 as YFSETQ. Losses at the gene ends were 3 bases for V and 7 bases for J; bases not matched to a gene: 9. The CDR3 has 15 amino acids. As DNA, the CDR3 is TGCGCCAGCAGCTCCAAGACAGGGGAGGTGAACACCATATATTTT. Protein: CASSSKTGEVNTIYF. Filled out from reference TRBV5-1 and TRBJ1-3, the complete variable domain reads KAGVTQTPRYLIKTRGQQVTLSCSPISGHRSVSWYQQTPGQGLQFLFEYFSETQRNKGNFPGRFSGRQFSNSRSEMNVSTLELGDSALYLCASSSKTGEVNTIYFGEGSWLTVV.

V gene TRBV29-1 combines with J gene TRBJ1-2; D possibly corresponds to TRBD1 (5 bases). This CDR3 is 13 amino acids long. The ends were cut back, 4 bases at V and 6 bases at J, with 15 bases in the middle. Germline V CDR1 and CDR2: SQVTM, ANQGSEA. CDR3 in DNA: TGCAGCGTTGTTCCGGGGGATAGGAATGGCTACACCTTC. Its protein product is CSVVPGDRNGYTF. Combining the CDR3 with reference TRBV29-1 and TRBJ1-2 gives the whole variable domain SAVISQKPSRDICQRGTSLTIQCQVDSQVTMMFWYRQQPGQSLTLIATANQGSEATYESGFVIDKFPISRPNLTFSTLTVSNMSPEDSSIYLCSVVPGDRNGYTFGSGTRLTVV.

Worth noting for this clone: Other DNA sequences in this sample translate to the same CDR3. The V gene is TRBV28, the J gene TRBJ2-7; D is possibly TRBD2 (6 bases). The length of the CDR3 is 12 residues. Trimming left V 2 bases short and J 5 bases short, with 7 bases between. Per germline, CDR1 MDHEN and CDR2 SYDVKM. The CDR3 reads CASSLPGDEQYF. In DNA form, the CDR3 reads TGTGCCAGCAGTTTACCGGGGGACGAGCAGTACTTC.

The rearrangement links TRBV15 to TRBJ2-3, with 8 bases matching TRBD1. Unmatched junction bases numbered 7, after V lost 5 bases and J lost 3 bases. This CDR3 comprises 15 residues. CDR1 is LNHNV, CDR2 YYDKDF, per germline (reference sequence). The DNA of the CDR3 is TGTGCCACCAGCGGGGGGACAGGCCCTACAGATACGCAGTATTTT. It translates to CATSGGTGPTDTQYF.

CDR3 in DNA: TGTGCCAGCAGTTCCTCAGGGTTACCTGAAGCTTTCTTT. This gives the protein CASSSSGLPEAFF. J is TRBJ1-1 and V is TRBV28, with a weak D call TRBD1 (5 bases). Trimming left V 4 bases short and J 6 bases short, with 12 bases between. This CDR3 comprises 13 residues. Germline V gene sequence: CDR1 MDHEN, CDR2 SYDVKM.

CDR3 amino acids: CSVVRGETQYF. CDR3 bases: TGCAGCGTTGTCAGGGGAGAGACCCAGTACTTC. The V call is TRBV29-1, the J call TRBJ2-5; D might be TRBD1 (6 bases). CDR3 length equals 11 residues. Trimming pared 4 bases from V and 4 bases from J, leaving 7 bases between. Looked up from germline, CDR1 is SQVTM and CDR2 is ANQGSEA.

The rearrangement links TRBV5-1 to TRBJ2-7; 7 bases fit TRBD1. The CDR3 consists of 14 residues. The germline V gene encodes CDR1 SGHRS and CDR2 YFSETQ. Germline trimming cut 4 bases from V and 2 bases from J; bases unmatched to any gene: 6. The CDR3 DNA reads as TGCGCCAGCAGCCGGGACAGTACGACCTACGAGCAGTACTTC. It yields the protein CASSRDSTTYEQYF.

The CDR3 DNA follows: TGTGCCAGCAGCCTTCTCAAGGACAGGGTTAATGAAAAACTGTTTTTT. It translates to CASSLLKDRVNEKLFF. The rearrangement uses TRBV4-2 and TRBJ1-4; 8 nucleotides align to TRBD1. The CDR3 extends over 16 amino acids. V trimming: 4 bases; J trimming: 4 bases; junction bases outside the gene matches: 8. Germline CDR1 reads LGHNA; CDR2 reads YNFKEQ.

The rearrangement uses TRBV18 and TRBJ1-5; weak D call: TRBD1 (5 bases). Germline V gives CDR1 KGHSH, CDR2 LQKENI. The CDR3 totals 14 residues. The V and J ends lost 4 bases and 3 bases respectively, with 10 bases between them. CDR3 amino acids: CASSQGRDNQPQHF. The CDR3 nucleotides are TGTGCCAGCTCACAAGGCAGGGACAATCAGCCCCAGCATTTT.

This clone was seen just once. This chain joins TRBV28 and TRBJ2-3, with D tentatively TRBD2 (6 bases). Germline V CDR1 and CDR2: MDHEN, SYDVKM. The CDR3 spans 12 residues. Trimming removed 2 bases at V and 6 bases at J, with 6 bases between. CDR3 protein: CASSLRGDTQYF. The CDR3 DNA follows: TGTGCCAGCAGTTTACGGGGGGATACGCAGTATTTT.

In its sample, this clone was seen a few times. The chain is built from TRBV2 and TRBJ2-3; D is unresolved. The CDR3 contains 13 residues. Germline V lookup: CDR1 SNHLY, CDR2 FYNNEI. Trimming removed 7 bases at V and 2 bases at J, with 10 bases between. The CDR3 DNA reads as TGTGCCAGCAACCCACCCTACACAGATACGCAGTATTTT. It specifies CASNPPYTDTQYF.

The V and J genes are TRBV27 and TRBJ2-7, with 8 nucleotides matching TRBD1. CDR1 MNHEY and CDR2 SMNVEV come from the germline V gene (reference sequence). The CDR3 runs 15 residues. V was clipped by 5 bases and J by 3 bases; unmatched bases: 9. The CDR3: CASSPRSGGGYEQYF. The CDR3 DNA follows: TGTGCCAGCAGTCCCCGGTCAGGGGGCGGCTACGAGCAGTACTTC.

The rearrangement joins TRBV5-1 to TRBJ2-5, with 12 bases that match TRBD2. J gave up 2 bases and V 4 bases, and 6 bases lay outside the gene matches. Germline V CDR1 and CDR2: SGHRS, YFSETQ. The CDR3 loop spans 16 amino acids. The CDR3 spells CASSPGLAGRQETQYF. The CDR3 region has the DNA TGCGCCAGCAGCCCGGGACTAGCGGGTAGACAAGAGACCCAGTACTTC.